This T cell receptor beta chain was captured by sequencing in a study of regulatory T cells in long-lasting Graves disease (dated by TCRdb to 2020 to 2023). In terms of the full investigation: In the newly diagnosed Graves' disease group, patients had been taking antithyroid drugs for less than 3 months. Persistent Graves' disease patients were compared with newly diagnosed Graves' disease patients by peripheral blood TCR sequencing and RNA sequencing. The study was conducted in China and was registered as a clinical trial. A total of roughly 35 samples underwent TCR sequencing: around 13 from persistent and about 20 from newly diagnosed Graves' disease patients.

The CDR3 goes from the cysteine to the phenylalanine over 11 residues. Just CDR3 DNA is preserved here, 33 bases in frame from base 1. For CDR1 and CDR2, the germline V gene lists SGHTS and YDEGEE. With respect to this clonotype: The antigen it recognizes is unknown. The junction departs from the called germline gene at one end, perhaps through a read error.

The sample's time point label, decoded: newly diagnosed GD, antithyroid drugs for less than 3 months. RNA was extracted from PBMCs in TRIzol for both TCR sequencing and RNA sequencing. The diagnosis of Graves' disease followed American Thyroid Association guidelines. Recruitment of patients was carried out at an endocrinology department in Xi'an, China. Each patient gave 8.5 to 9.5 milliliters of peripheral blood, collected in an EDTA anticoagulant tube. PBMCs were isolated by Ficoll Paque Plus density gradient separation without further T cell sorting. An Agilent 2100 Bioanalyzer and agarose gel were used to check RNA quality, and a NanoDrop 2000 was used to measure RNA concentration. Receptor amplification or capture employed multiplex PCR. Sequencing was performed on an Illumina HiSeq 4000. TCR beta libraries were built with iRepertoire HTBI primers and Arm-PCR amplification of CDR3 regions. Gel purification was performed on PCR products prior to sequencing. On the study's bioinformatics: Gene usage analysis of CDR3 amino acid clonotypes relied on the 60 or so TRBV and 12 to 15 TRBJ segments identified across samples. Filtered high-quality paired reads were merged into contigs using COPE and FqMerger. Contigs were aligned with BLAST to IMGT TRBV, TRBD and TRBJ reference genes, and CDR3 was defined per IMGT. Clonotypes above 0.1% frequency were classified as highly expanded clones. Repertoire diversity was measured by Shannon entropy, and V-J evenness by the Gini coefficient. Clonotypes shared by more than one individual were considered public. Starting from the raw public reads, TCRdb applied fastp trimming at Q25, assembled clones with MiXCR and retained in-frame beta chains. Every entry covers one CDR3 protein and lists the most common genes and DNA from its rows. TCRdb assigned the V and J calls; the authors' analysis was not used. The sample yields about 620,000 distinct CDR3 sequences; under 20% were counted once. Around 18% of the sample belongs to the ten largest clones.

The paper's findings and limits, for the study overall: Sequencing and analysis were limited to the TCR beta chain. Preferential use of TRBV28, TRBJ1-2 and TRBJ2-5 was observed in persistent disease, whereas TRBV20-1 and TRBJ2-1 were favored in newly diagnosed disease. Compared with newly diagnosed patients, persistent Graves' disease patients had lower TCR Shannon entropy and fewer highly expanded clones, which suggests clonal expansion. Because the primary lesion, thyroid tissue, could not be accessed, the study looked at peripheral blood alone. The authors noted that the small sample size was a limitation that may lower accuracy. More public clonotypes were shared among persistent patients (under 3,000) than among newly diagnosed patients (roughly 1,000).

These records were also assigned to another study, of T cells in Graves' hyperthyroidism and ophthalmopathy. As that second study puts it: Stable Graves' hyperthyroidism was defined as no progression to ophthalmopathy during 18 months of follow-up. Hyperthyroidism patients were newly diagnosed, had a disease duration of under 2 months, and were aged 18 to 65 years. Patients with uncontrolled infections, other autoimmune diseases, pregnancy or lactation were excluded. Clinical symptoms, serum thyroxine and TRAb, thyroid ultrasound, and orbital computed tomography formed the basis for the diagnoses. The TCR CDR3 was subjected to a first round of RT-PCR using the HTBI primer set and the Qiagen OneStep RT-PCR kit. Most expanded thyroid clonotypes (frequency above 0.001) were also detected in blood, a finding suggesting that blood repertoires may reflect thyroid immune responses. Ophthalmopathy was separated from stable hyperthyroidism by a 13 V-J signature model, with over 85% sensitivity and about 81% specificity obtained in cross-validation and 80%/75% obtained in testing. In validation, progression to ophthalmopathy was predicted by the model with around 71% sensitivity and 72.22% specificity, a median of approximately 6.5 months before onset. A discovery cohort of approximately 97 patients, 43 with Graves' ophthalmopathy and over 55 with stable Graves' hyperthyroidism, was used to find distinguishing TCR V-J signatures. Whether ophthalmopathy could be predicted prospectively was tested in an independent validation cohort made up of under 20 hyperthyroidism patients plus 17 patients who later progressed to ophthalmopathy. The approximately 90 discovery patients were divided at random into training and test sets in a 7:3 ratio. In several Graves' hyperthyroidism patients, the study also compared T-cell repertoires from thyroid tissue with T-cell repertoires from blood. After blood sampling, hyperthyroidism patients were treated with methimazole at a starting dose of 30 mg daily, and ophthalmopathy patients were treated with high-dose intravenous methylprednisolone. The libraries were constructed in a second round of multiplex PCR and then size-selected and purified. Paired-end sequencing of the libraries was performed with 100 bp reads on an Illumina HiSeq2000. SOAPnuke was used to process the raw data, throwing out any read that contained adapters or uncalled bases, had a mean Phred below 15, or lacked an exact constant-primer or identifier match. COPE v1.2.5 was used to merge the high-quality paired reads, and each unique nucleotide sequence was defined as a clonotype. Clonotypes were aligned to IMGT TRBV, TRBD and TRBJ reference segments using MiTCR v1.1. Only V-J combinations with frequency above 0.0001, covering 99% to 99.2% of repertoires, were analysed. A TCS score was defined as the ratio of F50 (clonal expansion) to E x V (chaos), with BLOSUM62-based TCRdist applied between CDR3 peptides within each V-J. Welch's t-statistics and random forest reduced some 510 V-J features to 10 to 15, which were used in a naive Bayes classifier (R e1071). Sample size was not statistically predetermined, and investigators were not blinded to group allocation. The paper reports TCR Vbeta CDR3 sequencing of approximately 130 peripheral blood samples: approximately 43 ophthalmopathy, under 80 hyperthyroidism and around 17 progressor patients.

The chain joins TRBV5-8 to TRBJ2-1; the D gene could be either TRBD1 or TRBD2, each agreeing at 7 bases. This receptor was obtained from a woman aged 30 to 39 with Graves disease. Donor details come from another sample of the same person, matched by shared clones. The sample consisted of peripheral blood mononuclear cells (PBMCs), taken at new diagnosis, from a patient treated with antithyroid drugs. The DNA is as follows: TGTGCCAGCACCCTGGGAGGGGGCCCGCTCTTC. Its protein is CASTLGGGPLF. Full variable domain (CDR3 extended with the reference TRBV5-8 and TRBJ2-1 proteins): EAGVTQSPTHLIKTRGQQATLRCSPISGHTSVYWYQQALGLGLQFLLWYDEGEERNRGNFPPRFSGRQFPNYSSELNVNALELEDSALYLCASTLGGGPLFGPGTRLTVL.